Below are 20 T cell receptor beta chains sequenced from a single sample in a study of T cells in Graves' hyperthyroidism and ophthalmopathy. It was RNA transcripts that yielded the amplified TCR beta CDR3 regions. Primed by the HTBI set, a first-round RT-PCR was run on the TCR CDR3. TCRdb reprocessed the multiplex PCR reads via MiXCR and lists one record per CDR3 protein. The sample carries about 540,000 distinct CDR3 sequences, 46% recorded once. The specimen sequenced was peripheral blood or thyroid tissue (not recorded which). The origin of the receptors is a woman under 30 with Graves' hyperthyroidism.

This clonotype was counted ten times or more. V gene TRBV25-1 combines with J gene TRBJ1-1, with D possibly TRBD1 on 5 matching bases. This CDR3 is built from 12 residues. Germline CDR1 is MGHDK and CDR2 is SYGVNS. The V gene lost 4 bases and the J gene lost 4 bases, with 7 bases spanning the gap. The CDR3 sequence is CASSGGATEAFF. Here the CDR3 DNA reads TGTGCCAGCAGTGGAGGGGCCACTGAAGCTTTCTTT. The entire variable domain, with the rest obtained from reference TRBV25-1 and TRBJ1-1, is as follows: EADIYQTPRYLVIGTGKKITLECSQTMGHDKMYWYQQDPGMELHLIHYSYGVNSTEKGDLSSESTVSRIRTEHFPLTLESARPSHTSQYLCASSGGATEAFFGQGTRLTVV.

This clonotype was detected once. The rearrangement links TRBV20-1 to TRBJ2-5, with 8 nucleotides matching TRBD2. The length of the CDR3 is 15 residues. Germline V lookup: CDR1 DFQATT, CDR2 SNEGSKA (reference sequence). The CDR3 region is CSHRTGGPGMETQYF. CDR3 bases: TGCTCTCACCGGACGGGAGGGCCCGGTATGGAGACCCAGTACTTC.

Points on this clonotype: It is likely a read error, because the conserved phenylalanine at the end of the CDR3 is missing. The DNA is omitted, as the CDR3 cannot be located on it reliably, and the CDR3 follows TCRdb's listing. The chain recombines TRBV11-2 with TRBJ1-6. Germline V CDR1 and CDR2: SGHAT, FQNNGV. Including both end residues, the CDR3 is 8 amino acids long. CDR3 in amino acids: CASSLTHA.

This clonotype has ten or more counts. In DNA form, the CDR3 reads TGTGCCAGCAGGGGTCCCGAGCAGTACTTC. This codes for CASRGPEQYF. V and J are TRBV2 and TRBJ2-7; the D is unclear. The CDR3 runs 10 residues. Trimming left V 6 bases short and J 6 bases short, with 6 bases between. From germline, CDR1 is SNHLY and CDR2 FYNNEI.

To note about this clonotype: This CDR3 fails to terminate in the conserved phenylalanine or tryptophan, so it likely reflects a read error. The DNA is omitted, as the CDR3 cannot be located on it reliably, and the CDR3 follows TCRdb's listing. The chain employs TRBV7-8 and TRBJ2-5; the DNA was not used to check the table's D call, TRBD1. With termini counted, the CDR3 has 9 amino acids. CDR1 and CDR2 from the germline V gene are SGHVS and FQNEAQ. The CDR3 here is CASSLGDRV.

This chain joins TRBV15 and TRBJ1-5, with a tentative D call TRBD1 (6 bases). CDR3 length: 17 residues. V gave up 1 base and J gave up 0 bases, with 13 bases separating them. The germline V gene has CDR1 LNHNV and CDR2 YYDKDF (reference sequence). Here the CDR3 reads CATSRGQVDFSNQPQHF. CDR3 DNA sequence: TGTGCCACCAGCAGAGGACAGGTGGACTTTAGCAATCAGCCCCAGCATTTT.

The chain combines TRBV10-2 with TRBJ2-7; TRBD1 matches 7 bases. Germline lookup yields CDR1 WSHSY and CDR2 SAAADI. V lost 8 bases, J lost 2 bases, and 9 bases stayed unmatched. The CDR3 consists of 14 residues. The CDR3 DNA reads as TGCGCCAGCCAAGACAGGGCGATCACCTACGAGCAGTACTTC. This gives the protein CASQDRAITYEQYF.

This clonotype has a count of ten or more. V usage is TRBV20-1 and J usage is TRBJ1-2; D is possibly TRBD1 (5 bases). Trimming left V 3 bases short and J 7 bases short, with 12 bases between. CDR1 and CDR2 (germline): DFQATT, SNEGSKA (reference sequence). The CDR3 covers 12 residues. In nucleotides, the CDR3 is TGCAGTGCTAGGACTGGACACTCTGGCTACACCTTC. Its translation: CSARTGHSGYTF.

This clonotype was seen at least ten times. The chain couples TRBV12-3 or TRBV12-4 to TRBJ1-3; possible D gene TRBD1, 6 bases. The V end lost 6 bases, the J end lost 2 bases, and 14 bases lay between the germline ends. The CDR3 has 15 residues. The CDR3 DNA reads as TGTGCCAGCAGCCTCGACAGGAGTGCTGGAAACACCATATATTTT. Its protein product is CASSLDRSAGNTIYF.

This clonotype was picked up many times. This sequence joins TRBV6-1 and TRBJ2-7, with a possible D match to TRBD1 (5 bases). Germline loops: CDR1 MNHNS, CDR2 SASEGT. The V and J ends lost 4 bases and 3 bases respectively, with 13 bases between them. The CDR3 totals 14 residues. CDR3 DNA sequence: TGTGCCAGCAGTGCCTCGGACATAAACTACGAGCAGTACTTC. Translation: CASSASDINYEQYF.

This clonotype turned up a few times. CDR3 nucleotide sequence: TGTGCCAGCAGCCAAGAAGGGGCCCTCTCTGGAAACACCATATATTTT. Translating gives CASSQEGALSGNTIYF. This chain connects TRBV3-1 to TRBJ1-3; D is possibly TRBD1 (5 bases). This CDR3 has 16 residues. In germline, CDR1 is LGHDT, CDR2 YNNKEL (reference sequence). Trimming took off 0 bases at V and 0 bases at J, with 9 bases between the two ends.

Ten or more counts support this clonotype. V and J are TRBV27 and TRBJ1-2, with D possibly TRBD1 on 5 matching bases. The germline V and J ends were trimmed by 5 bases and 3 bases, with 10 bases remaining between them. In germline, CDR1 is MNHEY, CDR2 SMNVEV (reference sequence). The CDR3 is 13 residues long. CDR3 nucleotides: TGTGCCAGCAGTGGGGGGATCGACTATGGCTACACCTTC. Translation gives CASSGGIDYGYTF.

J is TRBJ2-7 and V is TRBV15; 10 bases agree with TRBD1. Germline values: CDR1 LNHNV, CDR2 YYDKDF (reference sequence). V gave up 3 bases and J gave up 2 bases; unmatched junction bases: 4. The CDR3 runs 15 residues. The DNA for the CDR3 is TGTGCCACCAGCAGCGCCGGGACAGGGGCCTACGAGCAGTACTTC. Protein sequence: CATSSAGTGAYEQYF.

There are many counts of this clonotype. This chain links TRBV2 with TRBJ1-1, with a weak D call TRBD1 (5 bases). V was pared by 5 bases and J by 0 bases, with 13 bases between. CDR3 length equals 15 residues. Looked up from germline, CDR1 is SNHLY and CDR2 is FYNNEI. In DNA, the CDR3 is TGTGCCAGCAGTTTCCGACGGGGGGTGAACACTGAAGCTTTCTTT. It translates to CASSFRRGVNTEAFF.

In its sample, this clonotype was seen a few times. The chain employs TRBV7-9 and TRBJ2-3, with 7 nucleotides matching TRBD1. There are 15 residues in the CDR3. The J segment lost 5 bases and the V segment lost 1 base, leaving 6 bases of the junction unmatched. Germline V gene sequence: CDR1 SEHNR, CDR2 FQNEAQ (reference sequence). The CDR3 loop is CASSLEGARGDTQYF. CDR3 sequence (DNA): TGTGCCAGCAGCTTAGAGGGGGCACGGGGAGATACGCAGTATTTT.

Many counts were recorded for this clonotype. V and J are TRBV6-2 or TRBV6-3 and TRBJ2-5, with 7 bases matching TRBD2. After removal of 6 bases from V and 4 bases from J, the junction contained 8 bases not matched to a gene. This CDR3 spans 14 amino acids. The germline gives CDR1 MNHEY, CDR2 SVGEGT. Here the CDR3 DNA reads TGTGCCAGCAGCCCTACTAGCGTAACAGAGACCCAGTACTTC. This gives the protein CASSPTSVTETQYF.

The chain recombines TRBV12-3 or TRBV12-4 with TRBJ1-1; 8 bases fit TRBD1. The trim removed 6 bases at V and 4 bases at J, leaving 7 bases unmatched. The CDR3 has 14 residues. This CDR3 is CASSTGTGSTEAFF. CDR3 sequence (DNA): TGTGCCAGCAGCACAGGGACAGGTTCCACTGAAGCTTTCTTT.

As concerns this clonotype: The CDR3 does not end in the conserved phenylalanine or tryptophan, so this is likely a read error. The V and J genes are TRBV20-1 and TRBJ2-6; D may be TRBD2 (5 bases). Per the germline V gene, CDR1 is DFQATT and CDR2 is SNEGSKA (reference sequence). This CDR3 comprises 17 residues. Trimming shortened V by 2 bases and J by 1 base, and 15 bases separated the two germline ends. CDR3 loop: CSARQEALRSGANVLTL. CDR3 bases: TGCAGTGCTAGACAGGAGGCTTTGAGGTCTGGGGCCAACGTCCTGACTCTC.

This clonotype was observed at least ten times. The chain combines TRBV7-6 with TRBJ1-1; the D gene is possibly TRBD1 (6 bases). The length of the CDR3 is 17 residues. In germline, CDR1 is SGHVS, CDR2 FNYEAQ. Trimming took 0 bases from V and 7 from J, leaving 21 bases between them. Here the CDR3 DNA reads TGTGCCAGCAGCTTAGCGGGTCACAGGGAGCAATTACGTGAAGCTTTCTTT. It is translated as CASSLAGHREQLREAFF.

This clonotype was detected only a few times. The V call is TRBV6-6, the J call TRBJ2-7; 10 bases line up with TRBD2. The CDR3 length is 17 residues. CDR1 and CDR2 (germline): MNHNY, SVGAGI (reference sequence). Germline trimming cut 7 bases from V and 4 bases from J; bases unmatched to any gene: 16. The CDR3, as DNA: TGTGCCAGCATCAAAAAAGGGGAGCCTAGCGGGAGTTACGAGCAGTACTTC. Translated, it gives CASIKKGEPSGSYEQYF.